This passage covers 5 T cell receptor beta chains from one sample sequenced in a study of T-cell reconstitution after alpha-beta-depleted transplantation in children. Unique molecular identifiers were built into the TCRbeta library. TCRdb ran MiXCR on the PCR reads and lists one entry per CDR3 protein. The sample has 420,000 or so distinct CDR3 sequences; about a tenth are singletons. This sample comprised PBMCs from the stem cell graft donor, obtained from the stem cell graft. Every receptor here comes from a human donor who donated a stem cell graft to a child with acute myeloid leukemia.

The V and J genes are TRBV6-1 and TRBJ2-2; D is possibly TRBD2 (6 bases). There are 17 residues in the CDR3. Trimming removed 5 bases from V and 2 bases from J, with 18 bases in between. Germline V gives CDR1 MNHNS, CDR2 SASEGT. The CDR3 here is CASSPGGRGGNTGELFF. The CDR3 region has the DNA TGTGCCAGCAGTCCGGGCGGGCGGGGCGGCAACACCGGGGAGCTGTTTTTT.

This sequence joins TRBV12-3 or TRBV12-4 and TRBJ2-3; D is perhaps TRBD2 (6 bases). CDR3 length equals 17 residues. V lost 5 bases, J lost 5 bases, and 23 bases lay in between. The CDR3 spells CASSARGSVEVGDTQYF. The CDR3 DNA sequence: TGTGCCAGCAGTGCACGGGGGAGCGTGGAAGTAGGAGATACGCAGTATTTT.

This clonotype was detected many times. V and J are TRBV12-3 or TRBV12-4 and TRBJ2-5; 9 nucleotides match TRBD2. Trimming took 5 bases from V and 9 from J; bases not matched to a gene: 16. The CDR3 consists of 16 residues. Here the CDR3 DNA reads TGTGCCAGCAGTCAGGAGGCTAGCGGGAATAGACGGGCCCAGTACTTC. Its translation is CASSQEASGNRRAQYF.

The V and J genes are TRBV5-1 and TRBJ2-7; no definite D call. The germline CDR1 and CDR2 sequences are SGHRS and YFSETQ. This CDR3 comprises 15 residues. The V end lost 0 bases, the J end lost 2 bases, and 12 bases lay between the germline ends. The CDR3 loop is CASSLAPEETYEQYF. The CDR3 DNA is TGCGCCAGCAGCTTGGCTCCCGAGGAGACCTACGAGCAGTACTTC.

This clonotype was found a few times. The gene calls are TRBV9 and TRBJ2-2, with D tentatively TRBD2 (5 bases). Trimming shortened V by 7 bases and J by 4 bases, and 11 bases separated the two germline ends. There are 13 residues in the CDR3. The germline V gene encodes CDR1 SGDLS and CDR2 YYNGEE. The CDR3 sequence is CASLGGATGELFF. The CDR3, as DNA: TGTGCCAGCCTCGGAGGAGCCACCGGGGAGCTGTTTTTT.